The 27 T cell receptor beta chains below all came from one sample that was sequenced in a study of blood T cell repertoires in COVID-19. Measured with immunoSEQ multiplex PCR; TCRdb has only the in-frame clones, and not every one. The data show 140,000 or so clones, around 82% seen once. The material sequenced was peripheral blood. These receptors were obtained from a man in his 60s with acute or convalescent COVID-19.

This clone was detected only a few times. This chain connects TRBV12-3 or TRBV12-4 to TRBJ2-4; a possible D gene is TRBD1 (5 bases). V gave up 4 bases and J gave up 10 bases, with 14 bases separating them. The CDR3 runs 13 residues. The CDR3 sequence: CASSSPTATIQYF. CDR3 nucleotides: TGTGCCAGCAGTTCCCCGACAGCGACGATTCAGTACTTC.

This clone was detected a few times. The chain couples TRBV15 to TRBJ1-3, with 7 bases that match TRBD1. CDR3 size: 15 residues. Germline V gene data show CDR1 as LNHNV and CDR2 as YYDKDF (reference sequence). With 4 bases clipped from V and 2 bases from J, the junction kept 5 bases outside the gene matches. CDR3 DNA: TGTGCCACCAGCACCGACAGGGTGCCTGGAAACACCATATATTTT. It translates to CATSTDRVPGNTIYF.

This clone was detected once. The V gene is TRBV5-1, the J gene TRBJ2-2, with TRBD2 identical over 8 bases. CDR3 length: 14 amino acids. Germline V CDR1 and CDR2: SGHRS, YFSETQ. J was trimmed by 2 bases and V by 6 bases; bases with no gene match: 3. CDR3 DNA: TGCGCCAGCAAACTAGCGGTTAACACCGGGGAGCTGTTTTTT. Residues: CASKLAVNTGELFF.

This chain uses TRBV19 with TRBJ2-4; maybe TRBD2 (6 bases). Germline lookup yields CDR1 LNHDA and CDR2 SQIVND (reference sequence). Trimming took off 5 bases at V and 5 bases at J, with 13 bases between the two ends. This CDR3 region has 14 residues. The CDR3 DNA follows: TGTGCCAGTAGTGGGAGGATAGCGGAAAACATTCAGTACTTC. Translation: CASSGRIAENIQYF.

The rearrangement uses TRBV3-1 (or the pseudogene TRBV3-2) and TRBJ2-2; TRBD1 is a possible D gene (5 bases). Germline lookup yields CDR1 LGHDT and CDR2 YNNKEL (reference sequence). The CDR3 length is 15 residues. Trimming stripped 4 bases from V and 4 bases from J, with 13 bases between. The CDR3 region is CASSLPAQGTGELFF. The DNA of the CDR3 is TGTGCCAGCAGCCTCCCGGCCCAGGGCACCGGGGAGCTGTTTTTT.

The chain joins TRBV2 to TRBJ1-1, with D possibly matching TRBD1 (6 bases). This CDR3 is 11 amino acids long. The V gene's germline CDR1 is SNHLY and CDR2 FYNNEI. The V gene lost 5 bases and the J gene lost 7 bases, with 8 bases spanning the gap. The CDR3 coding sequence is TGTGCCAGCAGTCCGGACAGTGAAGCTTTCTTT. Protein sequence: CASSPDSEAFF.

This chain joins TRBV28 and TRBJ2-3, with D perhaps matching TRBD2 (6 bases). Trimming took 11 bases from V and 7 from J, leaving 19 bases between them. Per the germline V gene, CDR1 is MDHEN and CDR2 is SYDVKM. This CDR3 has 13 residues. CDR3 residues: CAHKVGGAYTQYF. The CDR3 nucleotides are TGTGCCCACAAGGTCGGGGGTGCTTATACGCAGTATTTT.

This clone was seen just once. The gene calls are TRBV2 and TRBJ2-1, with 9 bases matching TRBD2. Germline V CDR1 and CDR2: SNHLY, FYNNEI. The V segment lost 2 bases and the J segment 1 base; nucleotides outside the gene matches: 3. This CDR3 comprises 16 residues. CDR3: CASSEQGLASYNEQFF. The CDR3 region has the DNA TGTGCCAGCAGTGAACAGGGACTAGCATCCTACAATGAGCAGTTCTTC.

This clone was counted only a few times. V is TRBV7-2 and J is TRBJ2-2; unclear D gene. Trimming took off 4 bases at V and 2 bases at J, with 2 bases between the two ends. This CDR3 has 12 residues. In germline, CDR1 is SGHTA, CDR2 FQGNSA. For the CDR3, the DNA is TGTGCCAGCAGCTCTAACACCGGGGAGCTGTTTTTT. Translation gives CASSSNTGELFF.

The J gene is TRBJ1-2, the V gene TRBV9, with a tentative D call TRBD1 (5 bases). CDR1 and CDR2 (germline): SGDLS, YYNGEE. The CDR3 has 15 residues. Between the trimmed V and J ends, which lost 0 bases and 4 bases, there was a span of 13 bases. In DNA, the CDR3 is TGTGCCAGCAGCGTAGCGGTCAGGGACTTCTATGGCTACACCTTC. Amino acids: CASSVAVRDFYGYTF. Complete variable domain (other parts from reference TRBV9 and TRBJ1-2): DSGVTQTPKHLITATGQRVTLRCSPRSGDLSVYWYQQSLDQGLQFLIQYYNGEERAKGNILERFSAQQFPDLHSELNLSSLELGDSALYFCASSVAVRDFYGYTFGSGTRLTVV.

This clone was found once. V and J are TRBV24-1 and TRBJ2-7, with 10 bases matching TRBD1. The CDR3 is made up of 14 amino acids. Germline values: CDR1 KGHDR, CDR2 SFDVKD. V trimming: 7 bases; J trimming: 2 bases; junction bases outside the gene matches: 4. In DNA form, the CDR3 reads TGTGCCACCAGCGGGACAGGGGTACCCTACGAGCAGTACTTC. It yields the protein CATSGTGVPYEQYF.

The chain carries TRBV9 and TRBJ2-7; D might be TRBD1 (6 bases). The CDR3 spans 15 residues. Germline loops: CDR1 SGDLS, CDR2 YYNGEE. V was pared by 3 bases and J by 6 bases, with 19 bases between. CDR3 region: CASSGVGPGASEQYF. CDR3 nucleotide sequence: TGTGCCAGCAGCGGGGTCGGGCCAGGGGCCAGCGAGCAGTACTTC.

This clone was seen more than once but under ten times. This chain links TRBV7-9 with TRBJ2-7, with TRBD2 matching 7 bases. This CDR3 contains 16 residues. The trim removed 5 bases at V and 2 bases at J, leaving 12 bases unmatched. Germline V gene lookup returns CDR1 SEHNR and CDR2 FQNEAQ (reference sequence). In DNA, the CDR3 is TGTGCCAGCAGCCCCAGCGGGACTGGGAACGCCTACGAGCAGTACTTC. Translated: CASSPSGTGNAYEQYF. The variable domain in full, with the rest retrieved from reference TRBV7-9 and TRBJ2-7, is DTGVSQNPRHKITKRGQNVTFRCDPISEHNRLYWYRQTLGQGPEFLTYFQNEAQLEKSRLLSDRFSAERPKGSFSTLEIQRTEQGDSAMYLCASSPSGTGNAYEQYFGPGTRLTVT.

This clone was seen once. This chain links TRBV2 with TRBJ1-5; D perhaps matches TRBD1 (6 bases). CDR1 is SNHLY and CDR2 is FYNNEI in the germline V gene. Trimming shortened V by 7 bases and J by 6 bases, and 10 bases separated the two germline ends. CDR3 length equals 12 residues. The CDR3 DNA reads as TGTGCCAGCAAACAGGGTGGTCAGCCCCAGCATTTT. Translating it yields CASKQGGQPQHF.

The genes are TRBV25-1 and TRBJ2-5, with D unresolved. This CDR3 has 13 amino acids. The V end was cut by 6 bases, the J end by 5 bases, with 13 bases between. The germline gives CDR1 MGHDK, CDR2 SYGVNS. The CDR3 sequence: CASSLHFLETQYF. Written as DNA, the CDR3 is TGTGCCAGCAGCTTGCACTTTCTGGAGACCCAGTACTTC.

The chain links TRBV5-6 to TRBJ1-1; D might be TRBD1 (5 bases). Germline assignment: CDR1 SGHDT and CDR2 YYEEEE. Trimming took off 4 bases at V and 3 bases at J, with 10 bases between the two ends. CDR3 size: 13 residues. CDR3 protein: CASSPGGDTEAFF. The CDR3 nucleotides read TGTGCCAGCAGCCCGGGAGGGGACACTGAAGCTTTCTTT.

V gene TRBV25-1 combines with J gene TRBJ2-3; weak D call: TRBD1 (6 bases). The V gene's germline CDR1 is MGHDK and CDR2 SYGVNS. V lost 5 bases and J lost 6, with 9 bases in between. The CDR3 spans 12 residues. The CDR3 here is CASSYREDTQYF. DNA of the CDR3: TGTGCCAGCAGTTACAGGGAGGATACGCAGTATTTT.

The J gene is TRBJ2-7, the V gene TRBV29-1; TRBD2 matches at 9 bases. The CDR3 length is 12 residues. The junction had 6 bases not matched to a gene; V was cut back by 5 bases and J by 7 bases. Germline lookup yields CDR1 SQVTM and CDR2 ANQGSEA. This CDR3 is CSVLSGSWEQYF. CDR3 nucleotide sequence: TGCAGCGTTCTTAGCGGGAGTTGGGAGCAGTACTTC.

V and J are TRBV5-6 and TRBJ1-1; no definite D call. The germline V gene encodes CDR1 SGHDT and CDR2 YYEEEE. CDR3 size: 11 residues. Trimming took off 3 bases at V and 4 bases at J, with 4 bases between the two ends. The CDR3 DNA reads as TGTGCCAGCAGCTCGTTCACTGAAGCTTTCTTT. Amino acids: CASSSFTEAFF.

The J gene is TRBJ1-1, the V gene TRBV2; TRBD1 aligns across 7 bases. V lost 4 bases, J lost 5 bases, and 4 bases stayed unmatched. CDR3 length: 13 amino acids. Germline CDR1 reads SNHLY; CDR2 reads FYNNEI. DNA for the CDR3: TGTGCCAGCAGTGTGGGACAGAAAACTGAAGCTTTCTTT. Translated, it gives CASSVGQKTEAFF.

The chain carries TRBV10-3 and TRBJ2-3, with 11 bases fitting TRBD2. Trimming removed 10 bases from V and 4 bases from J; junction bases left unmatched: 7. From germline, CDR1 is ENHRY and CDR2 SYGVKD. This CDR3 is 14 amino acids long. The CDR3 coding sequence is TGTGCCACGTTAGCGGGAGGGTACCCAGATACGCAGTATTTT. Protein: CATLAGGYPDTQYF.

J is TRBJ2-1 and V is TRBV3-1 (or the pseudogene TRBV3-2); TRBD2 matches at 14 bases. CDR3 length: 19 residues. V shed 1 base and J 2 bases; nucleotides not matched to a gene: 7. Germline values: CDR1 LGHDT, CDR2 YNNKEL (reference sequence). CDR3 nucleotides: TGTGCCAGCAGCCAAGGCCTGACTAGCGGGAGGGGGCCCTACAATGAGCAGTTCTTC. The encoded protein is CASSQGLTSGRGPYNEQFF.

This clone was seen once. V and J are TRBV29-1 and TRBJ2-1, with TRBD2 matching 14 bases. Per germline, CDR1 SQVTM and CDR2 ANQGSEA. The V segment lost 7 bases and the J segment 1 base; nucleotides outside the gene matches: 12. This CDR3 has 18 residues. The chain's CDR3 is CSAEHGLAGGPSYNEQFF. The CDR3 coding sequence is TGCAGCGCCGAACATGGACTAGCGGGAGGACCTTCCTACAATGAGCAGTTCTTC.

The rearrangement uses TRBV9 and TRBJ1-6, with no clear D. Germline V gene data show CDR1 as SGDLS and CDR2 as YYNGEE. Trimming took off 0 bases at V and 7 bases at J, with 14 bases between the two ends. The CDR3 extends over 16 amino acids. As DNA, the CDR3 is TGTGCCAGCAGCGTAGCGGACTATGAACGAAATTCACCCCTCCACTTT. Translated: CASSVADYERNSPLHF.

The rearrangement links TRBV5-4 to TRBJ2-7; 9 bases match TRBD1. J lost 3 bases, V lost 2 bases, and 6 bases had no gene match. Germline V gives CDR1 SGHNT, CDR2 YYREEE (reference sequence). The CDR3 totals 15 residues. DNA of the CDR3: TGTGCCAGCAGCTTACAGGGGGCCGGGAACTACGAGCAGTACTTC. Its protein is CASSLQGAGNYEQYF.

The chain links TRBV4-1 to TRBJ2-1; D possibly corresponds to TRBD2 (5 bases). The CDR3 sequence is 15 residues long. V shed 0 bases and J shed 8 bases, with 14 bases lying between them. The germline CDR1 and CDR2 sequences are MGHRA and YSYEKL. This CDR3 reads CASSQDRGSFYEQFF. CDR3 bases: TGCGCCAGCAGCCAAGATCGAGGGTCCTTCTATGAGCAGTTCTTC.

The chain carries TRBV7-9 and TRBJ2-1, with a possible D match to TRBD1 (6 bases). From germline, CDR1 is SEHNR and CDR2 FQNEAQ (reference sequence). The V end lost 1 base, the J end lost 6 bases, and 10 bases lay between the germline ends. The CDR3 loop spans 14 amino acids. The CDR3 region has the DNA TGTGCCAGCAGCTTAGGGACAGTGGGCAATGAGCAGTTCTTC. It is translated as CASSLGTVGNEQFF.